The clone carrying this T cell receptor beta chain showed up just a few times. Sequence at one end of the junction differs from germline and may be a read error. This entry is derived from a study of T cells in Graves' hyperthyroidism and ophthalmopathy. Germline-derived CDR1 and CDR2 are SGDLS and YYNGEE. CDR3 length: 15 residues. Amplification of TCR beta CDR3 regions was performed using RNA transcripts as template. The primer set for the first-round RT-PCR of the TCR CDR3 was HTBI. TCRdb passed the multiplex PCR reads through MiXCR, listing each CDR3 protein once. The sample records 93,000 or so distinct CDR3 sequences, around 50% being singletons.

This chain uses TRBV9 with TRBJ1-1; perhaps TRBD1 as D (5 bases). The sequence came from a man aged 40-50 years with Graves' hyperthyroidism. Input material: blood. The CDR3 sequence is CASSPRGLLNIEAFF. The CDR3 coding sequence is TGTGCCAGCAGCCCCCGGGGCCTACTGAACATTGAAGCTTTCTTT.